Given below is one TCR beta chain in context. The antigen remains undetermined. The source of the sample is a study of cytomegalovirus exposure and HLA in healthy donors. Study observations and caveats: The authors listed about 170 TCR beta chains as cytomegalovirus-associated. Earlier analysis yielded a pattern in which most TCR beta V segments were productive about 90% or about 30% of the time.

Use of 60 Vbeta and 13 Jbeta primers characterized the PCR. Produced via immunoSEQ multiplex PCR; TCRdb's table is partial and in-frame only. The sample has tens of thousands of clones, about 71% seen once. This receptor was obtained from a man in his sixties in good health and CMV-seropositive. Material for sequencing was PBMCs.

As DNA, the CDR3 is TGTGCCAGTACCGACCGGGGGGCATTAACTGAAGCTTTCTTT. It yields the protein CASTDRGALTEAFF. The rearrangement links TRBV19 to TRBJ1-1, with D tentatively TRBD1 (6 bases). Trimming cost V 7 bases and J 5 bases, with 17 bases left between them. CDR1 is LNHDA, CDR2 SQIVND, per germline (reference sequence). The CDR3 is 14 residues long. The full variable domain, completed using reference TRBV19 and TRBJ1-1, is DGGITQSPKYLFRKEGQNVTLSCEQNLNHDAMYWYRQDPGQGLRLIYYSQIVNDFQKGDIAEGYSVSREKKESFPLTVTSAQKNPTAFYLCASTDRGALTEAFFGQGTRLTVV.